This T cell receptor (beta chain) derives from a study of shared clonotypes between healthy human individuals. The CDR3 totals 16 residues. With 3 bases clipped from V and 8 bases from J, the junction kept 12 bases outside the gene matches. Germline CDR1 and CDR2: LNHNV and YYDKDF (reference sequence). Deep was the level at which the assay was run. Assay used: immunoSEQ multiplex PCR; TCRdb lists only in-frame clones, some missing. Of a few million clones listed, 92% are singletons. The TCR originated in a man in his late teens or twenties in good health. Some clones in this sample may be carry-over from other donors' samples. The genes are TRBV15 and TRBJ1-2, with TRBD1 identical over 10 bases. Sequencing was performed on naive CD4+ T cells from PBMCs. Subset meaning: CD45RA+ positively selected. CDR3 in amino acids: CATSSGRDRGQSGYTF. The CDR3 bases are TGTGCCACCAGCAGTGGAAGGGACAGGGGTCAGTCGGGCTACACCTTC.